These 20 T cell receptor beta chains were sequenced from one sample in a study of cytomegalovirus exposure and HLA in healthy donors. Vbeta (60) and Jbeta (13) primers were used in the PCR. Sequencing was performed with immunoSEQ multiplex PCR; in TCRdb, only in-frame clones are kept and a portion is missing. The profile covers some 150,000 clones, with 80% appearing a single time and 2.2% taken by the ten largest. The material sequenced was PBMCs. These receptors originate from a young man in good health and CMV-seronegative.

The rearrangement links TRBV10-3 to TRBJ1-2; TRBD1 is a possible D gene (6 bases). The V gene's germline CDR1 is ENHRY and CDR2 SYGVKD. Trimming took off 7 bases at V and 7 bases at J, with 19 bases between the two ends. The CDR3 sequence is 14 residues long. CDR3 coding DNA: TGTGCCATCAAACTCGACAGGCCTGAAGCTGGCTACACCTTC. This sequence encodes CAIKLDRPEAGYTF.

The rearrangement joins TRBV7-2 to TRBJ2-1; the D is unclear. Trimming stripped 8 bases from V and 6 bases from J, with 14 bases between. The germline CDR1 and CDR2 sequences are SGHTA and FQGNSA. The CDR3 totals 13 residues. CDR3 nucleotides: TGTGCCAGCTCTCGGGTGGCTACCAATGAGCAGTTCTTC. Protein product: CASSRVATNEQFF.

The rearrangement links TRBV11-1 to TRBJ2-7, with TRBD1 matching over 7 bases. CDR3 size: 15 residues. From germline, CDR1 is SGHAT and CDR2 FQDESV (reference sequence). V shed 0 bases and J 3 bases; nucleotides not matched to a gene: 5. CDR3 loop: CASSLARTGDYEQYF. In DNA, the CDR3 is TGTGCCAGCAGCTTAGCTCGTACAGGGGACTACGAGCAGTACTTC. Drawing the rest from reference TRBV11-1 and TRBJ2-7, the complete variable domain is EAEVAQSPRYKITEKSQAVAFWCDPISGHATLYWYRQILGQGPELLVQFQDESVVDDSQLPKDRFSAERLKGVDSTLKIQPAELGDSAMYLCASSLARTGDYEQYFGPGTRLTVT.

The chain uses TRBV28 and TRBJ1-5, with a tentative D call TRBD1 (5 bases). Trimming took off 1 base at V and 6 bases at J, with 16 bases between the two ends. In germline, CDR1 is MDHEN, CDR2 SYDVKM. The CDR3 length is 16 residues. CDR3 region: CASSLYPGGGGQPQHF. The CDR3 nucleotides read TGTGCCAGCAGTTTATACCCGGGTGGGGGAGGTCAGCCCCAGCATTTT.

The CDR3 here is CATSDSQETQYF. CDR3 in DNA: TGTGCCACCTCGGACAGTCAAGAGACCCAGTACTTC. The chain carries TRBV19 and TRBJ2-5; D might be TRBD1 (6 bases). The CDR3 extends over 12 amino acids. Trimming cost V 10 bases and J 2 bases, with 11 bases left between them. In germline, CDR1 is LNHDA, CDR2 SQIVND (reference sequence).

V usage is TRBV27 and J usage is TRBJ2-3; no definite D call. Germline V gives CDR1 MNHEY, CDR2 SMNVEV (reference sequence). The CDR3 is 11 amino acids. Trimming left V 2 bases short and J 6 bases short, with 3 bases between. CDR3 DNA sequence: TGTGCCAGCAGTTTAGGCGATACGCAGTATTTT. Its translation is CASSLGDTQYF.

In this sample, this clone turned up once. CDR3 protein: CASSQEGPLGTQYF. CDR3 bases: TGCGCCAGCAGCCAAGAGGGCCCGCTCGGTACGCAGTATTTT. The chain uses TRBV4-1 and TRBJ2-3, with D hard to call. Trimming removed 0 bases from V and 8 bases from J, with 12 bases in between. Germline CDR1 MGHRA, CDR2 YSYEKL. The CDR3 is 14 amino acids.

This chain links TRBV21-1 with TRBJ1-1; the DNA was not used to check the table's D call, TRBD1. TRBV21-1 is listed as a pseudogene. The CDR3 has 11 residues. Written as DNA, the CDR3 is TGTGCCAGCAGGACAGGGTCTGAAGCTTTCTTT. Translating it yields CASRTGSEAFF.

The chain links TRBV7-9 to TRBJ1-6, with 7 bases fitting TRBD1. Trimming removed 4 bases from V and 2 bases from J; junction bases left unmatched: 11. CDR1 and CDR2 (germline): SEHNR, FQNEAQ (reference sequence). CDR3 length: 18 amino acids. The CDR3 sequence is CASSSGTEEFTYNSPLHF. In nucleotides, the CDR3 is TGTGCCAGCAGCTCCGGGACAGAAGAGTTTACCTATAATTCACCCCTCCACTTT.

This rearrangement joins TRBV10-3 to TRBJ1-2; 12 bases align to TRBD1. V lost 3 bases and J lost 6; bases outside the gene matches: 8. Germline loops: CDR1 ENHRY, CDR2 SYGVKD. This CDR3 has 16 amino acids. The CDR3 DNA follows: TGTGCCATCAGTGACCTTTCCGGGACAGGGGGCCATGGCTACACCTTC. Protein product: CAISDLSGTGGHGYTF.

This clone was seen once. This chain connects TRBV7-3 to TRBJ1-1; 9 positions agree with TRBD1. The length of the CDR3 is 14 residues. The V gene's germline CDR1 is SGHTA and CDR2 FQGTGA. V gave up 4 bases and J gave up 3 bases; unmatched junction bases: 3. CDR3 amino acids: CASSSDRGYTEAFF. CDR3 sequence (DNA): TGTGCCAGCAGCTCGGACAGGGGATACACTGAAGCTTTCTTT.

The sample holds a few counts of this clone. The genes are TRBV5-6 and TRBJ1-1; D possibly corresponds to TRBD1 (5 bases). V lost 2 bases and J lost 1, with 18 bases in between. The V gene's germline CDR1 is SGHDT and CDR2 YYEEEE. The CDR3 consists of 17 residues. The CDR3 DNA sequence: TGTGCCAGCAGCTTATTGGGCAGGGATATCAGGAACACTGAAGCTTTCTTT. Translating it yields CASSLLGRDIRNTEAFF.

The rearrangement joins TRBV9 to TRBJ2-7; 14 bases align to TRBD2. The V gene's germline CDR1 is SGDLS and CDR2 YYNGEE. V gave up 3 bases and J gave up 1 base; unmatched junction bases: 3. There are 16 residues in the CDR3. CDR3 residues: CASSAGTSGSSYEQYF. CDR3 DNA: TGTGCCAGCAGCGCCGGGACTAGCGGGAGTTCCTACGAGCAGTACTTC.

The chain carries TRBV5-4 and TRBJ2-5; 8 bases map to TRBD2. The V and J ends lost 5 bases and 4 bases, in that order; junction bases with no gene match: 16. CDR1 is SGHNT, CDR2 YYREEE, per germline (reference sequence). The CDR3 has 17 amino acids. The CDR3 reads CASSPHRQRGKGETQYF. For the CDR3, the DNA is TGTGCCAGCAGTCCGCATCGCCAGCGGGGGAAGGGAGAGACCCAGTACTTC.

The count of this clone is one. The rearrangement uses TRBV7-8 and TRBJ2-1; the D gene is possibly TRBD2 (7 bases). The germline V gene encodes CDR1 SGHVS and CDR2 FQNEAQ. Trimming removed 2 bases from V and 10 bases from J, with 15 bases in between. This CDR3 spans 14 amino acids. The CDR3 reads CASSLRYGGREQFF. The CDR3 DNA is TGTGCCAGCAGCTTACGTTACGGGGGGCGGGAGCAGTTCTTC. The entire variable domain, with the rest obtained from reference TRBV7-8 and TRBJ2-1, is as follows: GAGVSQSPRYKVAKRGQDVALRCDPISGHVSLFWYQQALGQGPEFLTYFQNEAQLDKSGLPSDRFFAERPEGSVSTLKIQRTQQEDSAVYLCASSLRYGGREQFFGPGTRLTVL.

The genes are TRBV27 and TRBJ2-1; maybe TRBD2 (5 bases). The CDR3 is 13 residues long. Trimming stripped 2 bases from V and 9 bases from J, with 11 bases between. Per germline, CDR1 MNHEY and CDR2 SMNVEV (reference sequence). This chain's CDR3 is CASSLRGSTEQFF. In DNA form, the CDR3 reads TGTGCCAGCAGTTTAAGAGGGAGTACTGAGCAGTTCTTC.

The rearrangement links TRBV6-1 to TRBJ1-4; D unresolved. V was pared by 1 base and J by 4 bases, with 7 bases between. CDR1 and CDR2 from the germline V gene are MNHNS and SASEGT. This CDR3 spans 14 amino acids. CDR3 sequence: CASSEVFLNEKLFF. The CDR3 DNA reads as TGTGCCAGCAGTGAAGTTTTTCTTAATGAAAAACTGTTTTTT.

The rearrangement uses TRBV5-1 and TRBJ1-1; weak D call: TRBD1 (5 bases). There are 14 residues in the CDR3. Per germline, CDR1 SGHRS and CDR2 YFSETQ. V was clipped by 4 bases and J by 1 base, with 11 bases between them. The CDR3 spells CASSPIGGNTEAFF. CDR3 DNA sequence: TGCGCCAGCAGCCCGATCGGGGGGAACACTGAAGCTTTCTTT.

This chain uses TRBV28 with TRBJ2-3; 12 nucleotides agree with TRBD2. CDR1 is MDHEN and CDR2 is SYDVKM in the germline V gene. This CDR3 region has 16 residues. V lost 5 bases, J lost 4 bases, and 7 bases stayed unmatched. As DNA, the CDR3 is TGTGCCAGCAGTCCGTCGACTAGCGGGGGTTCAGATACGCAGTATTTT. This gives the protein CASSPSTSGGSDTQYF.

The V gene is TRBV4-2, the J gene TRBJ2-4; TRBD2 agrees at 11 bases. Germline CDR1 LGHNA, CDR2 YNFKEQ. The CDR3 runs to 17 residues. J gave up 8 bases and V 1 base, and 10 bases lay outside the gene matches. This CDR3 reads CASSQGGLAGSWDIQYF. CDR3 sequence (DNA): TGTGCCAGCAGCCAAGGCGGACTAGCGGGTAGTTGGGACATTCAGTACTTC.